One sample yielded the 17 T cell receptor beta chains listed below, sequenced in a study of T cell repertoires in cytomegalovirus infection. TCRdb recomputed calls from the reads with MiXCR, one row per CDR3 protein. The sample yields some 400,000 distinct CDR3 sequences, roughly 30% seen once. The material sequenced was PBMCs. The receptors derive from a human donor in good health (CMV status not recorded). Some clones in this sample may be carry-over from other donors' samples.

This chain links TRBV6-2 or TRBV6-3 with TRBJ2-3; D is uncertain. In germline, CDR1 is MNHEY, CDR2 SVGEGT. The CDR3 totals 15 residues. The V end was cut by 2 bases, the J end by 4 bases, with 13 bases between. The CDR3 nucleotides are TGTGCCAGCAGTTACGCGGTTGGACGCCCAGATACGCAGTATTTT. Translation: CASSYAVGRPDTQYF.

The chain employs TRBV6-1 and TRBJ1-1; TRBD1 is a possible D gene (5 bases). V lost 5 bases, J lost 1 base, and 14 bases lay in between. The CDR3 has 15 amino acids. Looked up from germline, CDR1 is MNHNS and CDR2 is SASEGT. The CDR3 sequence: CASSTWSTGNTEAFF. The CDR3 nucleotides are TGTGCCAGCAGTACCTGGTCTACAGGGAACACTGAAGCTTTCTTT.

This clonotype was seen more than once but under ten times. CDR3 region: CASSIDDSRQFSNQPQHF. The CDR3 DNA sequence: TGTGCCAGTAGTATAGATGACAGCCGACAGTTTAGCAATCAGCCCCAGCATTTT. V and J are TRBV19 and TRBJ1-5, with a weak D call TRBD1 (5 bases). Germline-derived CDR1 and CDR2 are LNHDA and SQIVND (reference sequence). This CDR3 has 18 residues. Trimming took 0 bases from V and 0 from J, leaving 15 bases between them.

This clonotype was seen more than once but under ten times. A much larger clone lies one base from this, so it may be a read error. The chain couples TRBV7-9 to TRBJ1-1; 7 bases line up with TRBD1. V gave up 3 bases and J gave up 3 bases; unmatched junction bases: 1. Germline V gene lookup returns CDR1 SEHNR and CDR2 FQNEAQ (reference sequence). The CDR3 spans 13 residues. The CDR3 bases are TGTGCCAGCAGCTTCACAGGGGACACTGAAGCTTTCTTT. Translation gives CASSFTGDTEAFF.

The chain joins TRBV4-3 to TRBJ1-2, with D uncertain. The CDR3 sequence is 13 residues long. V was trimmed by 1 base and J by 2 bases, leaving 5 bases between them. CDR1 LGHNA and CDR2 YSLEER come from the germline V gene. CDR3 DNA sequence: TGCGCCAGCAGCCAAGGGACCAACTATGGCTACACCTTC. This codes for CASSQGTNYGYTF.

This clonotype was recorded a few times. The chain uses TRBV6-2 or TRBV6-3 and TRBJ2-3; TRBD2 aligns across 8 bases. Germline V gene lookup returns CDR1 MNHEY and CDR2 SVGEGT. CDR3 length: 18 residues. With V trimmed by 4 bases and J by 4 bases, 16 bases remained unmatched. CDR3 coding DNA: TGTGCCAGCAGTTCATGGACGGGGGGGCCGAGGCACGCAGATACGCAGTATTTT. The encoded protein is CASSSWTGGPRHADTQYF.

In this sample, this clonotype turned up a few times. This sequence joins TRBV5-6 and TRBJ1-1; 9 bases agree with TRBD1. The V gene's germline CDR1 is SGHDT and CDR2 YYEEEE. Unmatched junction bases numbered 12, after V lost 4 bases and J lost 5 bases. The CDR3 runs to 16 residues. The CDR3 DNA reads TGTGCCAGCAGCCGCGAGCTCACAGGGGGCCGGACTGAAGCTTTCTTT. It codes for CASSRELTGGRTEAFF.

The chain employs TRBV2 and TRBJ1-2; D remains ambiguous. V was clipped by 4 bases and J by 1 base, with 7 bases between them. The CDR3 has 13 amino acids. Germline-derived CDR1 and CDR2 are SNHLY and FYNNEI. The CDR3 DNA reads as TGTGCCAGCAGTGGACGGCTTAACTATGGCTACACCTTC. Translating gives CASSGRLNYGYTF.

V and J are TRBV6-1 and TRBJ2-6; 9 bases fit TRBD2. The CDR3 is 18 residues long. Trimming removed 6 bases from V and 0 bases from J; junction bases left unmatched: 9. The germline V gene encodes CDR1 MNHNS and CDR2 SASEGT. The CDR3 here is CASSRVSGGTSGANVLTF. The CDR3 DNA is TGTGCCAGCAGCAGAGTTAGCGGGGGAACCTCTGGGGCCAACGTCCTGACTTTC.

This clonotype appeared a few times. The V and J genes are TRBV7-9 and TRBJ2-7, with 7 bases aligning to TRBD1. J lost 7 bases, V lost 1 base, and 7 bases had no gene match. Per the germline V gene, CDR1 is SEHNR and CDR2 is FQNEAQ (reference sequence). The CDR3 consists of 14 residues. DNA for the CDR3: TGTGCCAGCAGCTTAGGACAGGGCCCCTGGGAGCAGTACTTC. This translates into CASSLGQGPWEQYF. Variable domain in full (rest from reference TRBV7-9 and TRBJ2-7): DTGVSQNPRHKITKRGQNVTFRCDPISEHNRLYWYRQTLGQGPEFLTYFQNEAQLEKSRLLSDRFSAERPKGSFSTLEIQRTEQGDSAMYLCASSLGQGPWEQYFGPGTRLTVT.

Regarding this clonotype: A much bigger clone sits one base away, suggesting this may be a read error. The chain combines TRBV7-4 with TRBJ1-5, with D perhaps matching TRBD1 (5 bases). The CDR3 runs to 17 residues. CDR1 is SGHVT, CDR2 SQSDAQ, per germline. CDR3 sequence reads: CARSLGTVRCSNQPQHF. CDR3 bases: TGTGCCAGAAGCTTAGGGACGGTCCGGTGTAGCAATCAGCCCCAGCATTTT. Combining the CDR3 with reference TRBV7-4 and TRBJ1-5 gives the whole variable domain GAGVSQSPRYKVAKRGRDVALRCDSISGHVTLYWYRQTLGQGSEVLTYSQSDAQRDKSGRPSGRFSAERPERSVSTLKIQRTEQGDSAVYLCARSLGTVRCSNQPQHFGDGTRLSIL.

J is TRBJ1-1 and V is TRBV14; D is unclear. The CDR3 is made up of 14 amino acids. V lost 3 bases and J 8 bases, leaving 16 bases between the germline ends. The germline V gene has CDR1 SGHDN and CDR2 FVKESK. Written as DNA, the CDR3 is TGTGCCAGCAGCCAGTGGGTACGACGCGAGGAAGCTTTCTTT. As protein: CASSQWVRREEAFF.

This clonotype was seen only once. This chain uses TRBV7-6 with TRBJ1-1; D gene ambiguous. Germline-derived CDR1 and CDR2 are SGHVS and FNYEAQ. This CDR3 has 13 residues. CDR3 sequence (DNA): TGTGTCAGAAGCTTTACGCGGGGTTCTGAAGCTTTCTTT. Protein product: CVRSFTRGSEAFF.

The chain joins TRBV3-1 to TRBJ2-1, with D uncertain. The CDR3 sequence is 13 residues long. CDR1 LGHDT and CDR2 YNNKEL come from the germline V gene (reference sequence). V lost 0 bases and J lost 4, with 4 bases in between. This CDR3 is CASSQDNYNEQFF. In DNA form, the CDR3 reads TGTGCCAGCAGCCAAGATAATTACAATGAGCAGTTCTTC.

This clonotype occurred many times. The chain combines TRBV7-2 with TRBJ2-1, with 10 bases that match TRBD2. From germline, CDR1 is SGHTA and CDR2 FQGNSA. Trimming at V came to 2 bases and at J to 6 bases, leaving 4 bases not matched to a gene. This CDR3 comprises 15 residues. DNA of the CDR3: TGTGCCAGCAGCTTACTAGCGGGGGATACCAATGAGCAGTTCTTC. Residues: CASSLLAGDTNEQFF.

A note on this clonotype: A clone one base away is much larger, so this may be a read error. This chain connects TRBV7-2 to TRBJ2-5; D is unresolved. This CDR3 is built from 14 residues. The V gene's germline CDR1 is SGHTA and CDR2 FQGNSA. Between the trimmed V and J ends, which lost 5 bases and 4 bases, there was a span of 14 bases. Here the CDR3 reads CASSQGWVRETQYF. In DNA, the CDR3 is TGTGCCAGCAGCCAAGGGTGGGTACGAGAGACCCAGTACTTC.

Note on this clonotype: The conserved closing phenylalanine or tryptophan is absent in this CDR3, likely reflecting a read error. The rearrangement links TRBV11-3 to TRBJ2-1; the D gene is possibly TRBD1 (5 bases). The length of the CDR3 is 16 residues. The V gene's germline CDR1 is SGHNT and CDR2 YENEEA. V lost 1 base and J lost 3, with 13 bases in between. CDR3 amino acids: CASSLVGQGGYNEQFY. CDR3 DNA: TGTGCCAGCAGCTTAGTGGGGCAGGGTGGCTACAATGAGCAGTTCTAC.